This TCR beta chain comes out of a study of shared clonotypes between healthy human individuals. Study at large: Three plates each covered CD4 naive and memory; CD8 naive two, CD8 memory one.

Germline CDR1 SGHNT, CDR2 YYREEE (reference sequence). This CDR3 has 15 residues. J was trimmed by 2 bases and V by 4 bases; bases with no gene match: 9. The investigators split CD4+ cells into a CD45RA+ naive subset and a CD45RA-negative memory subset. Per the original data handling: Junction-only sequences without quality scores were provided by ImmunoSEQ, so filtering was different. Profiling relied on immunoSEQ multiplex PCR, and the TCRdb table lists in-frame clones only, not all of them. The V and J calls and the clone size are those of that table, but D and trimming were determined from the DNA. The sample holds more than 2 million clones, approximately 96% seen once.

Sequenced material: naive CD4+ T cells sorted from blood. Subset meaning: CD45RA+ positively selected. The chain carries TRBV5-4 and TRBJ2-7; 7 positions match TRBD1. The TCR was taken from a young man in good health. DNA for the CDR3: TGTGCCAGCAGCCGGGGTGGACAGGAGGCCTACGAGCAGTACTTC. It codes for CASSRGGQEAYEQYF.